This TCR beta chain was profiled in a study of blood T cell repertoires in COVID-19. As for the study in general: The United States, Italy and Spain provided the acute and convalescent COVID-19 samples.

J lost 12 bases, V lost 0 bases, and 11 bases had no gene match. In germline, CDR1 is MGHRA, CDR2 YSYEKL. CDR3 length: 16 amino acids. Methods used by the authors: Quantification of nucleated cells was approximated via reference gene primer amplification. TCRdb's copy holds only in-frame clones and misses some; the assay was immunoSEQ multiplex PCR. V and J calls and clone size are those listed in that table; D and trimming were worked out from the DNA. Among some 70,000 clones listed, 85% to 90% were seen once. The clonotype originates from a man aged 50 or older with acute or convalescent COVID-19. The specimen sequenced was peripheral blood. The V call is TRBV4-1, the J call TRBJ2-1; 10 positions agree with TRBD2. The CDR3 DNA sequence: TGCGCCAGCAGCCAAGAGGCTAGCGGGAGCCCCCCCTGGCAGTTCTTC. Translating it yields CASSQEASGSPPWQFF.